The T cell receptor (beta chain) under discussion was sequenced for a study of cytomegalovirus exposure and HLA in healthy donors. Profiling relied on immunoSEQ multiplex PCR, and the TCRdb table lists in-frame clones only, not all of them. The table shows about 180,000 clones, with about 85% occurring only once. This CDR3 has 18 amino acids. Germline trimming cut 2 bases from V and 10 bases from J; bases unmatched to any gene: 15. Germline V gene data show CDR1 as MGHRA and CDR2 as YSYEKL. This clone has a single count. This receptor was obtained from a man aged 18 to 29 in good health and CMV-seropositive. Sequences were obtained from PBMCs. The gene calls are TRBV4-1 and TRBJ2-1; TRBD2 matches 12 bases. This CDR3 reads CASSQNVGLAGGGREQFF. For the CDR3, the DNA is TGCGCCAGCAGCCAAAACGTAGGTCTAGCGGGAGGGGGAAGGGAGCAGTTCTTC.